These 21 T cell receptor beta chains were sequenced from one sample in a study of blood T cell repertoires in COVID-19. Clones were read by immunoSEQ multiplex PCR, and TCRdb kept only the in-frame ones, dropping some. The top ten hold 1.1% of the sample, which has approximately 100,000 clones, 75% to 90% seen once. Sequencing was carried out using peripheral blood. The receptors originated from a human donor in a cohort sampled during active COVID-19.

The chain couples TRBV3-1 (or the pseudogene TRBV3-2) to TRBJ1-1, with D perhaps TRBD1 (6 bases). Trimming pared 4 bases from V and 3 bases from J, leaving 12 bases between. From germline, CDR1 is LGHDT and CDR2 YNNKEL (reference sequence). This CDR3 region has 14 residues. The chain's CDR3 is CASSRAKGDTEAFF. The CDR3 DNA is TGTGCCAGCAGCCGGGCGAAGGGGGACACTGAAGCTTTCTTT.

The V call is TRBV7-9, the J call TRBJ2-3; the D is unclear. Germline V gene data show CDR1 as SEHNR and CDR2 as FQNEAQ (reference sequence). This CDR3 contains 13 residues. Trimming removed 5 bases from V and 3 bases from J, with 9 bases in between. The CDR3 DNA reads TGTGCCAGCAGCCGGTCCCCAACAGATACGCAGTATTTT. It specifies CASSRSPTDTQYF. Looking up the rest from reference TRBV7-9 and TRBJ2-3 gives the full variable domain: DTGVSQNPRHKITKRGQNVTFRCDPISEHNRLYWYRQTLGQGPEFLTYFQNEAQLEKSRLLSDRFSAERPKGSFSTLEIQRTEQGDSAMYLCASSRSPTDTQYFGPGTRLTVL.

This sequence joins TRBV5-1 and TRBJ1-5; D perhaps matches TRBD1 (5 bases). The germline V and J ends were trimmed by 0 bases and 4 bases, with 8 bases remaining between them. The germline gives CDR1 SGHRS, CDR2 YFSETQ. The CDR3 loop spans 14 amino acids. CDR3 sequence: CASSLEAGNQPQHF. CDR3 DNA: TGCGCCAGCAGCTTGGAGGCAGGGAATCAGCCCCAGCATTTT.

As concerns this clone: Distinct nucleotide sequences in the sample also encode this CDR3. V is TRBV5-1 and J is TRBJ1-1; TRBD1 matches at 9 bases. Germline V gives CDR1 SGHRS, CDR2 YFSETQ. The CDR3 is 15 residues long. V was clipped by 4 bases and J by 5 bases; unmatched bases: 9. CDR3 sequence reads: CASSGGGTGRTEAFF. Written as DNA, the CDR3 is TGCGCCAGCAGCGGGGGGGGGACAGGGAGAACTGAAGCTTTCTTT.

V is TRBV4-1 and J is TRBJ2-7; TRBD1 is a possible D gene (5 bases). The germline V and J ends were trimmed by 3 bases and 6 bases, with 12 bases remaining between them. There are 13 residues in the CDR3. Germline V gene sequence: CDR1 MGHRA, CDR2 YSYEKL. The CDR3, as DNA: TGCGCCAGCAGCCAGTTCAGGGTCGGCGAGCAGTACTTC. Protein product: CASSQFRVGEQYF.

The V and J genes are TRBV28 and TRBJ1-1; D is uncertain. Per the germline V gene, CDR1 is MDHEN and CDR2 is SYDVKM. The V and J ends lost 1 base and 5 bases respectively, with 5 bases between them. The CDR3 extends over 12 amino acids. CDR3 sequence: CASSLSGTEAFF. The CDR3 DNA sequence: TGTGCCAGCAGTTTATCCGGGACTGAAGCTTTCTTT. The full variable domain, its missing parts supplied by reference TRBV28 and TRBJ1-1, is DVKVTQSSRYLVKRTGEKVFLECVQDMDHENMFWYRQDPGLGLRLIYFSYDVKMKEKGDIPEGYSVSREKKERFSLILESASTNQTSMYLCASSLSGTEAFFGQGTRLTVV.

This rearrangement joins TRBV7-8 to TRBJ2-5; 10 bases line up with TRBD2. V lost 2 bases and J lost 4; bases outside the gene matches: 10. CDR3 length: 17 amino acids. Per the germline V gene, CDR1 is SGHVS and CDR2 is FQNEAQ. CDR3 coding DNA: TGTGCCAGCAGCTTAAGGTCCGGTCCTAGCGGGAGAGAGACCCAGTACTTC. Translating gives CASSLRSGPSGRETQYF.

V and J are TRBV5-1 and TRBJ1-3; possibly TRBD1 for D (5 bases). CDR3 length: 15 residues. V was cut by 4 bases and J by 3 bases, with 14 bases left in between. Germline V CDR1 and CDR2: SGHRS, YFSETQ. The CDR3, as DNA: TGCGCCAGCAGCGGCATCGGGGGGGATGGAAACACCATATATTTT. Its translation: CASSGIGGDGNTIYF. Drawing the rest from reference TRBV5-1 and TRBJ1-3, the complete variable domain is KAGVTQTPRYLIKTRGQQVTLSCSPISGHRSVSWYQQTPGQGLQFLFEYFSETQRNKGNFPGRFSGRQFSNSRSEMNVSTLELGDSALYLCASSGIGGDGNTIYFGEGSWLTVV.

The CDR3 sequence: CASSWGTSGALADTQYF. The CDR3 DNA is TGCGCCAGCAGCTGGGGGACTAGCGGGGCGTTGGCAGATACGCAGTATTTT. V and J are TRBV5-1 and TRBJ2-3, with 13 nucleotides matching TRBD2. The CDR3 is 17 residues long. CDR1 and CDR2 from the germline V gene are SGHRS and YFSETQ. V lost 3 bases, J lost 4 bases, and 8 bases stayed unmatched. Looking up the rest from reference TRBV5-1 and TRBJ2-3 gives the full variable domain: KAGVTQTPRYLIKTRGQQVTLSCSPISGHRSVSWYQQTPGQGLQFLFEYFSETQRNKGNFPGRFSGRQFSNSRSEMNVSTLELGDSALYLCASSWGTSGALADTQYFGPGTRLTVL.

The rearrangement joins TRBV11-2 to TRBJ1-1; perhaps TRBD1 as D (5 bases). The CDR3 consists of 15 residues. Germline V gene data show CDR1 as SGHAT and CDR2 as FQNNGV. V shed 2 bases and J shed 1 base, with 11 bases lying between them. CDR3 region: CASSLRLGQNTEAFF. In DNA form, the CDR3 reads TGTGCCAGCAGCTTAAGATTGGGGCAGAACACTGAAGCTTTCTTT.

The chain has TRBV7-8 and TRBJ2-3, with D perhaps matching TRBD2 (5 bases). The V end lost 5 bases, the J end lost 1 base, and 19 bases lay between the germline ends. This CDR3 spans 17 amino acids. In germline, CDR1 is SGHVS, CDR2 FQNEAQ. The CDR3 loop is CASSPSPAPGGTDTQYF. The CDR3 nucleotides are TGTGCCAGCAGCCCCTCCCCGGCTCCCGGGGGCACAGATACGCAGTATTTT.

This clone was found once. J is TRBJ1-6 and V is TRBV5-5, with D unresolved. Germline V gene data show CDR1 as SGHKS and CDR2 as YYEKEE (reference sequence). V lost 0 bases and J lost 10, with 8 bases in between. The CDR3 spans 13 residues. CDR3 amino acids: CASSLVVGSPLHF. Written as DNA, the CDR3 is TGTGCCAGCAGCTTGGTTGTTGGCTCACCCCTCCACTTT.

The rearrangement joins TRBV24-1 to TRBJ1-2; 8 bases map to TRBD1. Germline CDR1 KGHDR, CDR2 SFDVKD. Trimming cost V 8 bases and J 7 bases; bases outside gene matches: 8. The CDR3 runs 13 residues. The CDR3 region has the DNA TGTGCCACCAAGCCGGACAGGGCCGGTGGCTACACCTTC. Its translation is CATKPDRAGGYTF.

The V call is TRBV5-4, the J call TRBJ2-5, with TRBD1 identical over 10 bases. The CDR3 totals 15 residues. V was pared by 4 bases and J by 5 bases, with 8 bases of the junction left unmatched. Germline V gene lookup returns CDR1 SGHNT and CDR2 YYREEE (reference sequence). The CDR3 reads CASSIPTGGAETQYF. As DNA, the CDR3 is TGTGCCAGCAGCATACCGACAGGGGGCGCGGAGACCCAGTACTTC.

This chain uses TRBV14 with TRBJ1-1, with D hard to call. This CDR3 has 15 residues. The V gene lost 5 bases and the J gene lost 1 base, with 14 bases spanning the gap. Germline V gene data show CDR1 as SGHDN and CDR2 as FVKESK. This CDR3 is CASSEYRGSNTEAFF. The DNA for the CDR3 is TGTGCCAGCAGCGAGTACCGGGGATCGAACACTGAAGCTTTCTTT.

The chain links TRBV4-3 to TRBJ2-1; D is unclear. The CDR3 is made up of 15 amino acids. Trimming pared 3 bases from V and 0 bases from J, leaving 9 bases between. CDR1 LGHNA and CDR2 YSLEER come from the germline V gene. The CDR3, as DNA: TGCGCCAGCAGCCACCGGGTTAGCTCCTACAATGAGCAGTTCTTC. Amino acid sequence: CASSHRVSSYNEQFF.

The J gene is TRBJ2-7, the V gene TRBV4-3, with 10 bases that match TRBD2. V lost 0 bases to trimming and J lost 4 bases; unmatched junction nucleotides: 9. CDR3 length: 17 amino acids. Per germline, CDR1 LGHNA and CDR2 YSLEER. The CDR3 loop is CASSQDLASGSGYEQYF. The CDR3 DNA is TGCGCCAGCAGCCAAGATCTAGCTAGCGGGAGCGGGTACGAGCAGTACTTC.

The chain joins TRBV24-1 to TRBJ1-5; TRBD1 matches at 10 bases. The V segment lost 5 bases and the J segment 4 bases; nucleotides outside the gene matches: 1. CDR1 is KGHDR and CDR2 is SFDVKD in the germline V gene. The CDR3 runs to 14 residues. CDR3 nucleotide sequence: TGTGCCACCAGTGGGACAGGGGGGAATCAGCCCCAGCATTTT. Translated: CATSGTGGNQPQHF.

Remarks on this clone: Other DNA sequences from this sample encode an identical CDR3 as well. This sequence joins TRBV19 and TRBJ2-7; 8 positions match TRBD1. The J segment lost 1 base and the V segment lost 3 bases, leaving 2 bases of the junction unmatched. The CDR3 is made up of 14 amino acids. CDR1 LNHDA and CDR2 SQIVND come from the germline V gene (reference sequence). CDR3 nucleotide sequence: TGTGCCAGTAGTATCAGGGGGCCATCCTACGAGCAGTACTTC. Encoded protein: CASSIRGPSYEQYF.

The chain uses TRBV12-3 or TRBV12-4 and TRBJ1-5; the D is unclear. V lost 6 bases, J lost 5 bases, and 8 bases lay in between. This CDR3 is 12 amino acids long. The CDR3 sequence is CASSNNYQPQHF. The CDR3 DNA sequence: TGTGCCAGCAGCAACAATTATCAGCCCCAGCATTTT.

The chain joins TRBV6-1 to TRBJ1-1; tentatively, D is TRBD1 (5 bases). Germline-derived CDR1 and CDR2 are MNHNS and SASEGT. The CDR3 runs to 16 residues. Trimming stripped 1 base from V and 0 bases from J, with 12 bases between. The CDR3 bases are TGTGCCAGCAGTGAAGACAGGCCCTCCATGAACACTGAAGCTTTCTTT. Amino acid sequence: CASSEDRPSMNTEAFF.